Below are 21 T cell receptor beta chains sequenced from a single sample in a study of shared clonotypes between healthy human individuals. Method: immunoSEQ multiplex PCR; TCRdb's copy keeps in-frame clones and lacks some. The sample contains hundreds of thousands of clones, around 79% of which appear only once. Sequencing was performed on PBMCs. The origin of the receptors is a woman between 40 and 50 years old in good health. Some clones in this sample may be carry-over from other donors' samples.

In regard to this clone: Just one base apart from a much larger clone, this may be a read error. The V call is TRBV2, the J call TRBJ2-2; 9 positions match TRBD2. Germline lookup yields CDR1 SNHLY and CDR2 FYNNEI. This CDR3 has 16 amino acids. CDR3 protein: CASSSMSGRNTRELFF. Here the CDR3 DNA reads TGTGCCAGCAGTAGTATGAGCGGGAGGAACACCAGGGAGCTGTTTTTT.

This clone was found once. This chain links TRBV11-2 with TRBJ2-2, with D perhaps given as TRBD1 or TRBD2 (5 bases each). V was trimmed by 1 base and J by 0 bases, leaving 12 bases between them. CDR3 length: 17 residues. Germline-derived CDR1 and CDR2 are SGHAT and FQNNGV. The CDR3 nucleotides read TGTGCCAGCAGCTTAGGGGGGATACAATCGAACACCGGGGAGCTGTTTTTT. Translating gives CASSLGGIQSNTGELFF.

This clone was recorded many times. This rearrangement joins TRBV11-2 to TRBJ1-1; 12 bases line up with TRBD1. CDR1 and CDR2 from the germline V gene are SGHAT and FQNNGV. The CDR3 has 13 residues. The V and J ends lost 5 bases and 10 bases, in that order; junction bases with no gene match: 5. The DNA for the CDR3 is TGTGCCAGCAGCCCGGGACAGGGGGCTGGAGCTTTCTTT. Amino acid sequence: CASSPGQGAGAFF.

The chain couples TRBV19 to TRBJ1-2; no firm D call. The CDR3 is 14 residues long. Germline V gene data show CDR1 as LNHDA and CDR2 as SQIVND (reference sequence). Trimming left V 4 bases short and J 2 bases short, with 11 bases between. DNA of the CDR3: TGTGCCAGTAGTACACTAAACGGAAACTATGGCTACACCTTC. Encoded protein: CASSTLNGNYGYTF.

This rearrangement joins TRBV19 to TRBJ1-2, with 11 positions matching TRBD1. Trimming at V came to 5 bases and at J to 7 bases, leaving 9 bases not matched to a gene. This CDR3 comprises 15 residues. CDR1 and CDR2 (germline): LNHDA, SQIVND (reference sequence). The DNA of the CDR3 is TGTGCCAGTAGTGCTGGGACAGGGGGACGGCTTGGCTACACCTTC. Amino acids: CASSAGTGGRLGYTF.

The chain carries TRBV28 and TRBJ1-2; D possibly corresponds to TRBD1 (5 bases). The CDR3 totals 16 residues. Trimming cost V 8 bases and J 5 bases, with 24 bases left between them. Germline assignment: CDR1 MDHEN and CDR2 SYDVKM. CDR3 in DNA: TGTGCCAGCTGCCGAGGGCAGGGAGGGAAGGGGTATGGCTACACCTTC. Its protein product is CASCRGQGGKGYGYTF.

This clone has more than one count but fewer than ten. The J gene is TRBJ1-5, the V gene TRBV7-9; D unresolved. The length of the CDR3 is 14 residues. Trimming removed 1 base at V and 6 bases at J, with 10 bases between. CDR1 is SEHNR, CDR2 FQNEAQ, per germline (reference sequence). The CDR3 loop is CASSLEGSFQPQHF. CDR3 nucleotides: TGTGCCAGCAGCTTAGAGGGTTCGTTTCAGCCCCAGCATTTT.

The chain recombines TRBV9 with TRBJ2-1, with 9 nucleotides matching TRBD1. The germline CDR1 and CDR2 sequences are SGDLS and YYNGEE. Trimming at V came to 2 bases and at J to 1 base, leaving 4 bases not matched to a gene. CDR3 length: 16 amino acids. The CDR3, as DNA: TGTGCCAGCAGCGTCGCCGGGACAGGGTCCTACAATGAGCAGTTCTTC. It is translated as CASSVAGTGSYNEQFF.

The chain is built from TRBV7-2 and TRBJ2-1; 12 nucleotides align to TRBD2. The V gene's germline CDR1 is SGHTA and CDR2 FQGNSA. Germline trimming cut 0 bases from V and 10 bases from J; bases unmatched to any gene: 7. This CDR3 has 16 residues. The chain's CDR3 is CASSLARTSGIGEQFF. CDR3 bases: TGTGCCAGCAGCTTAGCTCGGACTAGCGGGATAGGAGAGCAGTTCTTC.

The chain links TRBV27 to TRBJ2-7; maybe TRBD2 (6 bases). Trimming left V 6 bases short and J 2 bases short, with 17 bases between. CDR1 is MNHEY and CDR2 is SMNVEV in the germline V gene (reference sequence). The length of the CDR3 is 15 residues. The CDR3 DNA follows: TGTGCCAGCAGGCCGCGGGACTGGAGAGCCTACGAGCAGTACTTC. Encoded protein: CASRPRDWRAYEQYF.

V is TRBV4-3 and J is TRBJ2-7, with 9 bases identical to TRBD2. V shed 0 bases and J 1 base; nucleotides not matched to a gene: 19. The CDR3 is made up of 21 amino acids. From germline, CDR1 is LGHNA and CDR2 YSLEER. The CDR3 coding sequence is TGCGCCAGCAGCCAAGAAAGTACGGCGACTAGCGGAGTGAGAGGTTCCTACGAGCAGTACTTC. It encodes CASSQESTATSGVRGSYEQYF.

The V and J genes are TRBV18 and TRBJ1-2; 7 positions agree with TRBD1. The V gene end was trimmed by 4 bases and the J gene end by 0 bases; junction bases not matched to a gene: 5. From germline, CDR1 is KGHSH and CDR2 LQKENI. This CDR3 contains 15 residues. CDR3 region: CASSLEGQTNYGYTF. DNA for the CDR3: TGTGCCAGCTCACTAGAGGGACAGACTAACTATGGCTACACCTTC.

This clone was observed a single time. This rearrangement joins TRBV10-3 to TRBJ2-5, with D possibly TRBD1 on 6 matching bases. V was trimmed by 6 bases and J by 5 bases, leaving 16 bases between them. CDR1 ENHRY and CDR2 SYGVKD come from the germline V gene. There are 14 residues in the CDR3. CDR3 DNA sequence: TGTGCCATCAGACCCGACCAGAGGGGGGAGACCCAGTACTTC. Its translation is CAIRPDQRGETQYF.

This clone was seen only a few times. This rearrangement joins TRBV6-5 to TRBJ1-2; TRBD1 matches at 10 bases. The CDR3 covers 13 residues. V gave up 6 bases and J gave up 8 bases; unmatched junction bases: 6. Germline-derived CDR1 and CDR2 are MNHEY and SVGAGI. The DNA for the CDR3 is TGTGCCAGCAGGAGGGACAGGGGAGGCGGCTACACCTTC. This sequence encodes CASRRDRGGGYTF.

This chain connects TRBV7-3 to TRBJ2-1; D may be TRBD2 (5 bases). Germline assignment: CDR1 SGHTA and CDR2 FQGTGA. Trimming stripped 5 bases from V and 0 bases from J, with 20 bases between. The CDR3 runs to 18 residues. The CDR3 here is CASSPGIGAESSYNEQFF. DNA of the CDR3: TGTGCCAGCAGCCCAGGAATAGGAGCGGAGAGCTCCTACAATGAGCAGTTCTTC.

The chain uses TRBV5-1 and TRBJ2-7, with 10 bases that match TRBD2. The CDR3 is made up of 15 amino acids. Germline-derived CDR1 and CDR2 are SGHRS and YFSETQ. With V trimmed by 4 bases and J by 4 bases, 8 bases remained unmatched. CDR3 nucleotides: TGCGCCAGCAGCGAGGCTAGCGGGGGAACATACGAGCAGTACTTC. This codes for CASSEASGGTYEQYF.

The chain links TRBV19 to TRBJ1-2; a possible D gene is TRBD1 (5 bases). CDR3 length: 15 amino acids. The germline gives CDR1 LNHDA, CDR2 SQIVND (reference sequence). Trimming took 4 bases from V and 3 from J, leaving 15 bases between them. The CDR3 is CASSKQQDGDYGYTF. The CDR3 DNA sequence: TGTGCCAGTAGTAAACAACAGGATGGAGACTATGGCTACACCTTC.

The chain joins TRBV10-2 to TRBJ2-1; 9 bases fit TRBD1. V dropped 8 bases and J dropped 5; count of bases not matched to a gene: 13. The CDR3 is 16 amino acids. Germline CDR1 WSHSY, CDR2 SAAADI. The DNA for the CDR3 is TGCGCCAGCGGTATCGTACCCGGGACAGGGCACAATGAGCAGTTCTTC. This codes for CASGIVPGTGHNEQFF.

This rearrangement joins TRBV11-1 to TRBJ2-2, with 8 bases identical to TRBD2. The CDR3 has 15 residues. The V gene's germline CDR1 is SGHAT and CDR2 FQDESV (reference sequence). V lost 2 bases and J lost 5; bases outside the gene matches: 4. In DNA, the CDR3 is TGTGCCAGCAGCTTACTCACGGGAGGGACCGGGGAGCTGTTTTTT. It codes for CASSLLTGGTGELFF.

This clone came up many times. The same CDR3 also results from other DNA sequences found in this sample. This sequence joins TRBV6-4 and TRBJ2-3, with TRBD2 matching 10 bases. V gave up 3 bases and J gave up 4 bases; unmatched junction bases: 1. This CDR3 spans 14 amino acids. The germline CDR1 and CDR2 sequences are MRHNA and SNTAGT. The CDR3, as DNA: TGTGCCAGCAGTGAAGCGGGAGGGGCAGATACGCAGTATTTT. This sequence encodes CASSEAGGADTQYF.

The rearrangement links TRBV4-2 to TRBJ1-3; D unresolved. Trimming removed 4 bases from V and 0 bases from J, with 13 bases in between. Germline V lookup: CDR1 LGHNA, CDR2 YNFKEQ. There are 16 residues in the CDR3. The CDR3 DNA reads as TGTGCCAGCAGCCCCAACGAGCGTTCCTCTGGAAACACCATATATTTT. It encodes CASSPNERSSGNTIYF.